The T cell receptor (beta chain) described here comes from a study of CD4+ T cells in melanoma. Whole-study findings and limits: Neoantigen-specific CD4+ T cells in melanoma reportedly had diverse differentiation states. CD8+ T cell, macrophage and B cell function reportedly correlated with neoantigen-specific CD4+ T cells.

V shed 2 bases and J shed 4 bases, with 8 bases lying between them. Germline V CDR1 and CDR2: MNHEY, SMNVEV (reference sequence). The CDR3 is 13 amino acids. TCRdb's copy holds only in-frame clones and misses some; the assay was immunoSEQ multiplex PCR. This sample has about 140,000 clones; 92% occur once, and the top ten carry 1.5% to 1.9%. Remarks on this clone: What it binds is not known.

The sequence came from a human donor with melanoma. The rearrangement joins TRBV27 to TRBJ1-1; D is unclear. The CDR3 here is CASSLQEPTEAFF. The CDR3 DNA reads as TGTGCCAGCAGTTTACAGGAGCCCACTGAAGCTTTCTTT.